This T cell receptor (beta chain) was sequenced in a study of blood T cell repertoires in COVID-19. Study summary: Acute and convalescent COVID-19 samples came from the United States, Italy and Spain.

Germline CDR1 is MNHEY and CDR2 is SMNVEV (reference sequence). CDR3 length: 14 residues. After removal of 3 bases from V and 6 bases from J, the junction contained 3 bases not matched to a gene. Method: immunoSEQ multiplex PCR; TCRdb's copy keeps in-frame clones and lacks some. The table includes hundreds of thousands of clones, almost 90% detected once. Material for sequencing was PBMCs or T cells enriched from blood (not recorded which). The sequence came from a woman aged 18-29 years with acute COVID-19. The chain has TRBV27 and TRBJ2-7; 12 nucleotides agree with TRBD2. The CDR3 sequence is CASSLWTSGTEQYF. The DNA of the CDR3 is TGTGCCAGCAGTTTGTGGACTAGCGGGACCGAGCAGTACTTC.